This T cell receptor (beta chain) was identified in a study of cytomegalovirus exposure and HLA in healthy donors. In the study overall: Within the Caucasian-associated ancestry cluster were 81% of the approximately 370 genotyped donors. Study conclusions and caveats: For cytomegalovirus status, the classifier reportedly gave diagnoses with high specificity and sensitivity. Sequencing likely produced, as an artifact, a cluster of highly shared sequence variants.

On this clone itself: Its antigen is unidentified.

The germline CDR1 and CDR2 sequences are LGHNA and YNFKEQ. V shed 4 bases, J shed 6 bases, and the junction held 4 bases outside the gene matches. This CDR3 contains 15 residues. Use of 60 Vbeta and 13 Jbeta primers characterized the PCR. The assay was immunoSEQ multiplex PCR, and TCRdb's table has in-frame clones only and misses some. The sample lists about 130,000 clones; 70% to 75% were seen once. Each donor was healthy, and each was a bone marrow donor. This chain connects TRBV4-2 to TRBJ2-1; 12 bases are shared with TRBD2. The sample was PBMCs. The receptor's source is a male donor in good health and CMV-seronegative. This CDR3 is CASSPRLAGVNEQFF. The CDR3 DNA reads TGTGCCAGCAGCCCCAGACTAGCGGGGGTCAATGAGCAGTTCTTC.